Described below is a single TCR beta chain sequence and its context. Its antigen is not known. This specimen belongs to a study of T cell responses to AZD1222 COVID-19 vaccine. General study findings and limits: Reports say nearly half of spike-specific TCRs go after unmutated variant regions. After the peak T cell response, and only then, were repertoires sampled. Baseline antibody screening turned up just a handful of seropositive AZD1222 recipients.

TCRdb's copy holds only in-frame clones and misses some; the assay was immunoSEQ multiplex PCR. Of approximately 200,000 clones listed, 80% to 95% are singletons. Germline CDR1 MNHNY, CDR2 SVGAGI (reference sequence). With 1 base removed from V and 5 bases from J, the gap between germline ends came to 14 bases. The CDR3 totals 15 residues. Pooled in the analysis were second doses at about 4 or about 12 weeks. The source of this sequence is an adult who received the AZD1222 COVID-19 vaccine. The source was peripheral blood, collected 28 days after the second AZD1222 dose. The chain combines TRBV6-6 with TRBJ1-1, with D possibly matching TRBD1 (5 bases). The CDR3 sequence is CASSYFGTGTTEAFF. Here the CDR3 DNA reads TGTGCCAGCAGTTACTTCGGTACAGGTACGACTGAAGCTTTCTTT.